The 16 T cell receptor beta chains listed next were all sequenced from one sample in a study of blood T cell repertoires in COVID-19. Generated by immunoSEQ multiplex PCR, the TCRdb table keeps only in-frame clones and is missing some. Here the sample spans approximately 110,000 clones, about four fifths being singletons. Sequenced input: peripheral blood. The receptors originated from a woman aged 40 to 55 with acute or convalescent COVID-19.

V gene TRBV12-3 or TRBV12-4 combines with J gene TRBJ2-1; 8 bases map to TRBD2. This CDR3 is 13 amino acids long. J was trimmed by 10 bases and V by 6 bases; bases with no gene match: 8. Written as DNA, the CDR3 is TGTGCCAGCAGCATCGGACTAGCCCGGGAGCAGTTCTTC. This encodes CASSIGLAREQFF.

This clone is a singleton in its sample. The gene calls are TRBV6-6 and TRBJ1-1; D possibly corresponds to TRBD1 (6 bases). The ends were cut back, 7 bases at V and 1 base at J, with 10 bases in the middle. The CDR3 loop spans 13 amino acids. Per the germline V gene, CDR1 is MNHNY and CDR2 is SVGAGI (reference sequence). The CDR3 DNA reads TGTGCCAGCACCCGACAGGAGAACACTGAAGCTTTCTTT. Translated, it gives CASTRQENTEAFF.

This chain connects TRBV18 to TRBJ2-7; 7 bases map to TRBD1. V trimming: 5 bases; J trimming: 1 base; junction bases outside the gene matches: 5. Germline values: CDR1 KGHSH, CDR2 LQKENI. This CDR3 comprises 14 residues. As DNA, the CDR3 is TGTGCCAGCTCAAACCGGGACAGATCCTACGAGCAGTACTTC. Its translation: CASSNRDRSYEQYF.

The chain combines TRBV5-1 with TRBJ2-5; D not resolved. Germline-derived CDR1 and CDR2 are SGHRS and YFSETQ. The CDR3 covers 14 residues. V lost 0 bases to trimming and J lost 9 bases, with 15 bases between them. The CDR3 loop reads CASSLGGSEMAQYF. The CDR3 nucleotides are TGCGCCAGCAGCTTGGGTGGCAGTGAAATGGCCCAGTACTTC.

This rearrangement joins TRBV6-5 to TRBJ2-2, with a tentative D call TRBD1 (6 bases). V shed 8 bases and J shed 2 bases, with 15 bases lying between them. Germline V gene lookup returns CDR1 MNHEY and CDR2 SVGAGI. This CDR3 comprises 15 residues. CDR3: CASLAGTPNTGELFF. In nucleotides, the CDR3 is TGTGCCAGCCTGGCCGGGACACCTAACACCGGGGAGCTGTTTTTT.

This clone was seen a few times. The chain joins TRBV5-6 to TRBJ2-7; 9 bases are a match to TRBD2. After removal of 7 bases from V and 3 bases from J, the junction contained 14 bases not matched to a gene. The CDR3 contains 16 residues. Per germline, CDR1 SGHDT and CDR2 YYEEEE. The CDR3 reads CASGGEAGLAIYEQYF. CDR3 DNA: TGTGCCAGCGGGGGAGAGGCGGGACTAGCTATCTACGAGCAGTACTTC.

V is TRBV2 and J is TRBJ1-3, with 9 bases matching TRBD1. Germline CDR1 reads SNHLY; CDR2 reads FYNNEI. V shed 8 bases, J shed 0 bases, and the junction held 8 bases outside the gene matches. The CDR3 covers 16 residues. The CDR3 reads CASSWGTGHSGNTIYF. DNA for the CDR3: TGTGCCAGCTCGTGGGGGACAGGGCACTCTGGAAACACCATATATTTT.

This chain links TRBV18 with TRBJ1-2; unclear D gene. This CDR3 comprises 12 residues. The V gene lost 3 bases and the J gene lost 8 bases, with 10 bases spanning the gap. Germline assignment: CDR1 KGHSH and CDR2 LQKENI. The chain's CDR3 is CASSPALEGYTF. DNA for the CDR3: TGTGCCAGCTCACCGGCCCTGGAGGGCTACACCTTC.

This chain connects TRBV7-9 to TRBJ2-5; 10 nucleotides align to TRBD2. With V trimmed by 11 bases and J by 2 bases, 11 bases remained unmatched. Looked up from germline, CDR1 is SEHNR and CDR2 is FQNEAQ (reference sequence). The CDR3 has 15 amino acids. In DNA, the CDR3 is TGTGCCTACAAGCCTAGCGGGGGCTTACAAGAGACCCAGTACTTC. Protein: CAYKPSGGLQETQYF.

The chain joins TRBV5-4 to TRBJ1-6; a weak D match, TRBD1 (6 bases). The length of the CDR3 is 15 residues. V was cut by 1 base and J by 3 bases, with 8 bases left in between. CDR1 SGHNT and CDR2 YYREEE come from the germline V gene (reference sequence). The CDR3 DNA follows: TGTGCCAGCAGCTTGAAGGGGGTCTATAATTCACCCCTCCACTTT. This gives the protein CASSLKGVYNSPLHF.

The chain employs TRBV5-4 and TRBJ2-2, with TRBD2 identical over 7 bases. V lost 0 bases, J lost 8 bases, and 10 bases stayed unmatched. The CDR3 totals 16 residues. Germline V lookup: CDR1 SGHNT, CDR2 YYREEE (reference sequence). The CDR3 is CASSLASSGKRGELFF. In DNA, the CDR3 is TGTGCCAGCAGCTTGGCTTCTAGCGGAAAAAGGGGGGAGCTGTTTTTT.

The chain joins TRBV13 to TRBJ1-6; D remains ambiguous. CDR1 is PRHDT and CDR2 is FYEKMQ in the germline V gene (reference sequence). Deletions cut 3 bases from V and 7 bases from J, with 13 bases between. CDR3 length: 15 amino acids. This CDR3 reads CASSFGLPPNSPLHF. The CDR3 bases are TGTGCCAGCAGCTTCGGACTCCCTCCGAATTCACCCCTCCACTTT.

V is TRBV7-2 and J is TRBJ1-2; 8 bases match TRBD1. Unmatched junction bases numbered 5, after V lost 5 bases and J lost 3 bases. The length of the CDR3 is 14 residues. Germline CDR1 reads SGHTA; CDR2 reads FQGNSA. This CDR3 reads CASSRDRGHYGYTF. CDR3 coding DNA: TGTGCCAGCAGCCGTGACAGGGGACACTATGGCTACACCTTC.

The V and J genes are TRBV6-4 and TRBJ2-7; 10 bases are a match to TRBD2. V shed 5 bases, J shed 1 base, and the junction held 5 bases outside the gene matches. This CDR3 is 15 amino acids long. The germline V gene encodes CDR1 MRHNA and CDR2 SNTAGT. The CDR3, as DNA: TGTGCCAGCAGTCGCACTAGCGGGGAGTCCTACGAGCAGTACTTC. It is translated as CASSRTSGESYEQYF.

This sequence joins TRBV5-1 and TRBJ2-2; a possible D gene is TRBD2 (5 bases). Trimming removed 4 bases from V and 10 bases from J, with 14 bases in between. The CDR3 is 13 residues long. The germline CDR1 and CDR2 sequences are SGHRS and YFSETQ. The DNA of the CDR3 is TGCGCCAGCAGCCGACGGGAAGGCGAGGAGCTGTTTTTT. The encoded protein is CASSRREGEELFF.

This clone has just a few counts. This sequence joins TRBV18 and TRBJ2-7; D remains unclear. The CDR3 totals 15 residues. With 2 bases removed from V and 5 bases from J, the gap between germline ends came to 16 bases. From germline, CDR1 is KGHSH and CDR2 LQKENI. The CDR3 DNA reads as TGTGCCAGCTCACCATTCCGAGACTCCCATGACGAGCAGTACTTC. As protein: CASSPFRDSHDEQYF.